This T cell receptor (beta chain) comes out of a study of OX40 agonist ivuxolimab in advanced cancers. At the level of the study: Mean age approximately 59 years, range 23 to 79; about 81% male. Therapy given before enrollment (anti-PD-1, anti-PD-L1 or anti-CTLA-4) was allowed, and 40% to 45% had some.

Study results and caveats: At doses 0.1 to 3.0 mg/kg, CD4+ and CD8+ clones expanded.

Blood specimens came from baseline, cycle 4 day 1, and cycle 7 day 1. This clone showed up just a few times. Its antigen is currently unknown. TCRdb's copy holds only in-frame clones and misses some; the assay was immunoSEQ multiplex PCR. Of 98,000 or so clones listed, about 85% were seen once; the top ten hold 0.82%. V lost 2 bases, J lost 3 bases, and 8 bases lay in between. This CDR3 is built from 14 residues. Germline V lookup: CDR1 SEHNR, CDR2 FQNEAQ (reference sequence). The chain combines TRBV7-9 with TRBJ1-3; D call uncertain. This receptor was taken from an adult with an advanced solid tumor such as melanoma, head and neck, liver or kidney cancer. Sequencing was performed on CD4+ or CD8+ T cells sorted from blood, taken in a trial of the OX40 agonist ivuxolimab. The CDR3 reads CASSLQQSGNTIYF. In DNA, the CDR3 is TGTGCCAGCAGCTTACAACAGAGTGGAAACACCATATATTTT.